One and the same sample provided the 3 T cell receptor beta chains below, sequenced in a study of blood T cell repertoires in COVID-19. This table comes from immunoSEQ multiplex PCR, and its TCRdb copy is limited to in-frame clones, with some not included. The sample lists a few hundred thousand clones; 70% to 90% were seen once. The sample consisted of peripheral blood. Source of these receptors: a woman aged 30 to 39 with COVID-19, enrolled during active disease.

This chain uses TRBV7-9 with TRBJ1-6, with TRBD1 matching 10 bases. The J segment lost 7 bases and the V segment lost 5 bases, leaving 5 bases of the junction unmatched. The CDR3 has 15 residues. Germline values: CDR1 SEHNR, CDR2 FQNEAQ (reference sequence). CDR3 in amino acids: CASSPRDRGNSPLHF. The DNA for the CDR3 is TGTGCCAGCAGCCCGCGGGACAGGGGAAATTCACCCCTCCACTTT. The complete variable domain, with remaining parts taken from reference TRBV7-9 and TRBJ1-6, reads DTGVSQNPRHKITKRGQNVTFRCDPISEHNRLYWYRQTLGQGPEFLTYFQNEAQLEKSRLLSDRFSAERPKGSFSTLEIQRTEQGDSAMYLCASSPRDRGNSPLHFGNGTRLTVT.

The chain recombines TRBV10-2 with TRBJ2-7, with TRBD1 matching over 10 bases. There are 14 residues in the CDR3. Germline trimming cut 8 bases from V and 3 bases from J; bases unmatched to any gene: 7. Per the germline V gene, CDR1 is WSHSY and CDR2 is SAAADI. The CDR3 sequence: CASATGTGDYEQYF. The CDR3 bases are TGCGCCAGCGCGACCGGGACAGGGGACTACGAGCAGTACTTC.

The chain uses TRBV7-2 and TRBJ1-1; TRBD1 might be the D (5 bases). Germline CDR1 is SGHTA and CDR2 is FQGNSA. Deletions cut 0 bases from V and 4 bases from J, with 9 bases between. This CDR3 region has 14 residues. The CDR3 DNA is TGTGCCAGCAGCTTAGCGACAGTTGGCACTGAAGCTTTCTTT. It is translated as CASSLATVGTEAFF. The full variable domain, its missing parts supplied by reference TRBV7-2 and TRBJ1-1, is GAGVSQSPSNKVTEKGKDVELRCDPISGHTALYWYRQSLGQGLEFLIYFQGNSAPDKSGLPSDRFSAERTGGSVSTLTIQRTQQEDSAVYLCASSLATVGTEAFFGQGTRLTVV.